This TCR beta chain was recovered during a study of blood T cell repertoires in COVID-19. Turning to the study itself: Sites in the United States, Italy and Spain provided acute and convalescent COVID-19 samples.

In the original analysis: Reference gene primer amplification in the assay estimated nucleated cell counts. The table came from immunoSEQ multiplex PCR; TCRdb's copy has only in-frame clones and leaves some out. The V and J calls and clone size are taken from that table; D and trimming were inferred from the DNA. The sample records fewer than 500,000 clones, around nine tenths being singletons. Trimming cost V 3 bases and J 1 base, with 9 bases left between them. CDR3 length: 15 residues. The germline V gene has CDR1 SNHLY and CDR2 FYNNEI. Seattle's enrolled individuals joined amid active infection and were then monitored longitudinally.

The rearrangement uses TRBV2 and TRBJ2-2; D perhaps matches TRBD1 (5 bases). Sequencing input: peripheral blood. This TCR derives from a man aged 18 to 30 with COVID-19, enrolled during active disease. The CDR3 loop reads CASSDPTVNTGELFF. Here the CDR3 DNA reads TGTGCCAGCAGTGACCCGACAGTGAACACCGGGGAGCTGTTTTTT.